A selection of T cell receptor beta chains follows, all from one sample in a study of blood T cell repertoires in COVID-19. The data were produced by immunoSEQ multiplex PCR, yet TCRdb's version contains in-frame clones alone and is incomplete. Counted here are 150,000 to 200,000 clones, 80% to 85% occurring once; the ten biggest clones make up roughly 3%. The sample consisted of peripheral blood. The receptors shown here come from a human donor with acute or convalescent COVID-19. The donor label of this sample is uncertain. The CDR3 runs from the conserved cysteine through the conserved F or W. Fields, in order: CDR3 DNA, CDR3 protein, clone size, V gene, J gene, D gene. The D gene is left open where the match is weak. Rows give clone size only sometimes, using once, few, many, or a class for an expanded clone.

TGTGCCAGCAGCTTAACTACGACCGGGGAGCTGTTTTTT	CASSLTTTGELFF	.	TRBV7-8	TRBJ2-2	.
TGTGCCAGCAGCTCAAGTTGGCAGGGCACTGAAGCTTTCTTT	CASSSSWQGTEAFF	.	TRBV3-1/TRBV3-2	TRBJ1-1	.
TGTGCCAGCAGGGCCGGGACAGGGGCGCCTCAGCCCCAGCATTTT	CASRAGTGAPQPQHF	.	TRBV2	TRBJ1-5	TRBD1
TGCGCCAGCAGACTAGCGGGAGGCACGGGGAACAATGAGCAGTTCTTC	CASRLAGGTGNNEQFF	once	TRBV10-2	TRBJ2-1	TRBD2
TGTGCCAGCAGTGTGGGCCTAAATAATTCACCCCTCCACTTT	CASSVGLNNSPLHF	.	TRBV25-1	TRBJ1-6	.
TGTGCCAGCAGCCACAGGGGGCGCGGTGGGGACACTGAAGCTTTCTTT	CASSHRGRGGDTEAFF	.	TRBV5-4	TRBJ1-1	TRBD1
TGTGCCAGCAGTGGGGCCGGGCGGTTTGGCGCGGGACCTTACGAGCAGTACTTC	CASSGAGRFGAGPYEQYF	.	TRBV6-1	TRBJ2-7	.
TGTGCCAGCAGCATTGAGACAGCGATGAACACTGAAGCTTTCTTT	CASSIETAMNTEAFF	few	TRBV28	TRBJ1-1	.
TGTGCCAGCAGTTTATTGGGGGCAGTCAATCAGCCCCAGCATTTT	CASSLLGAVNQPQHF	.	TRBV28	TRBJ1-5	.
TGTGCCAGCAGCTTAGCCGCCCAGGGTAGTAATGAAAAACTGTTTTTT	CASSLAAQGSNEKLFF	.	TRBV7-9	TRBJ1-4	.
TGTGCCAGCAGTTCCCCCCTAGCGGGCTCCTACAATGAGCAGTTCTTC	CASSSPLAGSYNEQFF	.	TRBV6-5	TRBJ2-1	TRBD2
TGCGCCAGCAGCTTGGCGGGGGGGCAATACAATGAGCAGTTCTTC	CASSLAGGQYNEQFF	few	TRBV5-1	TRBJ2-1	TRBD2
TGTGCCAGCAGCTTAGATGACAGGGGGCGAGGCACTGAAGCTTTCTTT	CASSLDDRGRGTEAFF	.	TRBV11-2	TRBJ1-1	TRBD1
TGTGCCTGGAGCGCGTCCCGGGAAAACACTGAAGCTTTCTTT	CAWSASRENTEAFF	.	TRBV30	TRBJ1-1	.
TGTGCCAGCACCCTGACAGGGGAAGGGAACACCATATATTTT	CASTLTGEGNTIYF	.	TRBV3-1/TRBV3-2	TRBJ1-3	TRBD1
TGTGCCAGCAGCTTCCATCGGACAGATGGAAACACCATATATTTT	CASSFHRTDGNTIYF	.	TRBV5-8	TRBJ1-3	.
TGCAGTGCTAGTCCCCCTGGGGCCGGCTACACCTTC	CSASPPGAGYTF	.	TRBV20-1	TRBJ1-2	.
TGCGCCAGCAGCTTCGGACAGAAGAACACCGGGGAGCTGTTTTTT	CASSFGQKNTGELFF	once	TRBV5-1	TRBJ2-2	.
TGTGCCAGCAGTGCCCCGACAGGGAGAGGAGGAAACGAGCAGTACTTC	CASSAPTGRGGNEQYF	.	TRBV6-1	TRBJ2-7	TRBD1
TGTGCCAGCAGGGCCGGGACAGGGTCCCACGAGCAGTACTTC	CASRAGTGSHEQYF	few	TRBV6-6	TRBJ2-7	TRBD1